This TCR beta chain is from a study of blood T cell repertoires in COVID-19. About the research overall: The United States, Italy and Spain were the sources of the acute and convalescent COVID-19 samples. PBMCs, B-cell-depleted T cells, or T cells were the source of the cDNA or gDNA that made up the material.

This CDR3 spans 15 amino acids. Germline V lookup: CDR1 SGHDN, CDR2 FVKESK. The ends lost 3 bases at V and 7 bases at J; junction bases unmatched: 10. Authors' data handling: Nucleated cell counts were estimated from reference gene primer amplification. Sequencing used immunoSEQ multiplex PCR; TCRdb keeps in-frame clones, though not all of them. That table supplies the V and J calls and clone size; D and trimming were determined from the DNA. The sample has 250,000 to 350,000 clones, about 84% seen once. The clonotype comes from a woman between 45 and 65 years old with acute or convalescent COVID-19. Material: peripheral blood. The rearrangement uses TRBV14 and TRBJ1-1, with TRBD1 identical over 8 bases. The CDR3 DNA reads TGTGCCAGCAGCCACCTTGGGACAGGAGATAGTGAAGCTTTCTTT. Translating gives CASSHLGTGDSEAFF.